These 21 T cell receptor beta chains were sequenced from one sample in a study of neurological immune-mediated disorders. Sample time point: longitudinal time-point 2. TCRdb ran MiXCR on the 5' RACE reads and lists one entry per CDR3 protein. The repertoire holds approximately 82,000 distinct CDR3 sequences, with about 12% as singletons. The sequencing sample was made of PBMCs. The source is a female donor with HTLV-1-associated myelopathy (HAM/TSP).

The V and J genes are TRBV5-1 and TRBJ2-5; 7 bases agree with TRBD1. After removal of 4 bases from V and 4 bases from J, the junction contained 10 bases not matched to a gene. Germline CDR1 SGHRS, CDR2 YFSETQ. The CDR3 contains 15 residues. CDR3 residues: CASSGLGQKRETQYF. The CDR3 DNA follows: TGCGCCAGCAGCGGACTGGGACAGAAACGAGAGACCCAGTACTTC.

Turning to this clonotype: The missing conserved phenylalanine or tryptophan at the end of this CDR3 makes a read error likely. V usage is TRBV9 and J usage is TRBJ2-6, with no clear D. Germline V gene lookup returns CDR1 SGDLS and CDR2 YYNGEE. The V end lost 8 bases, the J end lost 2 bases, and 11 bases lay between the germline ends. The length of the CDR3 is 14 residues. The CDR3 DNA reads as TGTGCCAGTAGCCATCCTCCTGGGGCCAACGTCCTGACTTTA. Translating it yields CASSHPPGANVLTL.

This clonotype was counted ten times or more. This chain uses TRBV9 with TRBJ1-1; D ambiguous. The germline V gene has CDR1 SGDLS and CDR2 YYNGEE. The V end was cut by 3 bases, the J end by 0 bases, with 15 bases between. The CDR3 has 16 amino acids. In DNA form, the CDR3 reads TGTGCCAGCAGCGGGTCTCACTCAGGTTTGAACACTGAAGCTTTCTTT. It encodes CASSGSHSGLNTEAFF.

By share, this clonotype counts as medium-sized. This chain uses TRBV28 with TRBJ2-1; D remains unclear. Trimming took 3 bases from V and 7 from J, leaving 13 bases between them. Germline V gene lookup returns CDR1 MDHEN and CDR2 SYDVKM. The CDR3 has 14 amino acids. CDR3 nucleotides: TGTGCCAGCAGTTTGGCCGCACACAAGAATGAGCAGTTCTTC. This codes for CASSLAAHKNEQFF.

This clonotype was observed at least ten times. The chain has TRBV18 and TRBJ2-1, with 7 nucleotides matching TRBD1. CDR3 length equals 11 residues. V was clipped by 6 bases and J by 8 bases; unmatched bases: 1. Germline lookup yields CDR1 KGHSH and CDR2 LQKENI. The CDR3 DNA reads TGTGCCAGCTCGGGACAGTATGAGCAGTTCTTC. It encodes CASSGQYEQFF. The variable domain in full, with the rest retrieved from reference TRBV18 and TRBJ2-1, is NAGVMQNPRHLVRRRGQEARLRCSPMKGHSHVYWYRQLPEEGLKFMVYLQKENIIDESGMPKERFSAEFPKEGPSILRIQQVVRGDSAAYFCASSGQYEQFFGPGTRLTVL.

The chain joins TRBV4-1 to TRBJ2-1, with TRBD2 matching 8 bases. With V trimmed by 3 bases and J by 2 bases, 3 bases remained unmatched. The germline gives CDR1 MGHRA, CDR2 YSYEKL. The CDR3 sequence is 15 residues long. CDR3 residues: CASSHVTSAYNEQFF. The DNA for the CDR3 is TGCGCCAGCAGCCATGTGACTAGCGCCTACAATGAGCAGTTCTTC.

This clonotype is labeled as medium-sized. V is TRBV20-1 and J is TRBJ2-1, with TRBD2 matching 7 bases. This CDR3 contains 13 residues. Looked up from germline, CDR1 is DFQATT and CDR2 is SNEGSKA (reference sequence). J gave up 4 bases and V 3 bases, and 3 bases lay outside the gene matches. The CDR3 reads CSASSGGYNEQFF. DNA of the CDR3: TGCAGTGCTAGCTCGGGGGGTTACAATGAGCAGTTCTTC.

This clonotype is medium-sized by share. The CDR3 spells CSVEGSTSGVYEQYF. DNA for the CDR3: TGCAGCGTTGAAGGTAGTACTAGCGGGGTTTACGAGCAGTACTTC. This chain links TRBV29-1 with TRBJ2-7, with 10 bases lining up with TRBD2. Germline CDR1 and CDR2: SQVTM and ANQGSEA. The CDR3 runs to 15 residues. Trimming removed 1 base from V and 4 bases from J; junction bases left unmatched: 7.

This clonotype was counted ten times or more. The V and J genes are TRBV6-5 and TRBJ2-1; 15 nucleotides align to TRBD2. The trim removed 6 bases at V and 7 bases at J, leaving 4 bases unmatched. CDR3 length: 15 residues. The V gene's germline CDR1 is MNHEY and CDR2 SVGAGI. CDR3 loop: CASSPGTSGRNEQFF. The CDR3 DNA is TGTGCCAGCAGCCCCGGGACTAGCGGGAGGAATGAGCAGTTCTTC.

This clonotype was found many times. This sequence joins TRBV10-3 and TRBJ1-2; 7 bases are a match to TRBD1. The CDR3 length is 15 residues. Germline V gives CDR1 ENHRY, CDR2 SYGVKD. V gave up 2 bases and J gave up 4 bases; unmatched junction bases: 7. The CDR3 reads CAISETKRDSYGYTF. The CDR3, as DNA: TGTGCCATCAGTGAGACAAAACGGGACAGCTATGGCTACACCTTC.

This clonotype was detected ten times or more. This sequence joins TRBV5-1 and TRBJ2-7; 8 nucleotides line up with TRBD2. This CDR3 spans 13 amino acids. Unmatched junction bases numbered 3, after V lost 1 base and J lost 6 bases. Germline V gene sequence: CDR1 SGHRS, CDR2 YFSETQ. The CDR3 protein is CASSLLREGEQYF. The CDR3 coding sequence is TGCGCCAGCAGCTTGCTTCGGGAGGGCGAGCAGTACTTC.

This clonotype has at least ten counts. V usage is TRBV4-1 and J usage is TRBJ2-2; D is uncertain. Trimming took off 5 bases at V and 0 bases at J, with 10 bases between the two ends. Germline CDR1 is MGHRA and CDR2 is YSYEKL. This CDR3 contains 15 residues. CDR3 in DNA: TGCGCCAGCAGCATTACGGGCACGAACACCGGGGAGCTGTTTTTT. Translating it yields CASSITGTNTGELFF.

This clonotype was detected many times. The chain couples TRBV27 to TRBJ2-7; TRBD1 might be the D (6 bases). Trimming removed 3 bases at V and 7 bases at J, with 19 bases between. The CDR3 has 15 amino acids. The germline V gene encodes CDR1 MNHEY and CDR2 SMNVEV (reference sequence). The CDR3 bases are TGTGCCAGCAGTTTCGTTCAGGGGCTGTATAGGGAGCAGTACTTC. The encoded protein is CASSFVQGLYREQYF.

In its sample, this clonotype was seen many times. The rearrangement links TRBV20-1 to TRBJ1-3, with D tentatively TRBD1 (5 bases). CDR1 is DFQATT, CDR2 SNEGSKA, per germline (reference sequence). Trimming cost V 0 bases and J 0 bases, with 24 bases left between them. This CDR3 comprises 20 residues. The CDR3 protein is CSARDISGQSLNHSGNTIYF. The CDR3 DNA sequence: TGCAGTGCTAGAGATATTTCGGGGCAGTCACTAAACCACTCTGGAAACACCATATATTTT.

The chain uses TRBV12-3 or TRBV12-4 and TRBJ2-3; a weak D match, TRBD2 (6 bases). This CDR3 has 14 residues. With 5 bases removed from V and 4 bases from J, the gap between germline ends came to 13 bases. CDR3 amino acids: CASSRRDSADTQYF. The CDR3 coding sequence is TGTGCCAGCAGTCGCCGGGACTCGGCAGATACGCAGTATTTT.

In its sample, this clonotype was seen many times. V usage is TRBV28 and J usage is TRBJ1-5; D not certain. Between the trimmed V and J ends, which lost 8 bases and 0 bases, there was a span of 11 bases. The length of the CDR3 is 14 residues. Germline CDR1 and CDR2: MDHEN and SYDVKM. CDR3 nucleotides: TGTGCCAGCCATGGGCCGTATAGCAATCAGCCCCAGCATTTT. Translating gives CASHGPYSNQPQHF.

In its sample, this clonotype was seen many times. The chain uses TRBV24-1 and TRBJ2-1; 10 bases fit TRBD2. V shed 9 bases, J shed 2 bases, and the junction held 9 bases outside the gene matches. The CDR3 runs 16 residues. The germline V gene has CDR1 KGHDR and CDR2 SFDVKD. The CDR3 protein is CATGVRSGGAYNEQFF. CDR3 sequence (DNA): TGTGCCACCGGAGTTAGAAGCGGGGGGGCCTACAATGAGCAGTTCTTC.

This clonotype has only one observation. At one end, the junction sequence differs from germline, possibly due to a read error. Here the CDR3 reads CALSIWGGLANIQYF. The CDR3 DNA reads as TGTGCCTTGAGTATATGGGGGGGCCTGGCAAACATTCAGTACTTC. J is TRBJ2-4 and V is TRBV30; TRBD2 might be the D (7 bases). Per germline, CDR1 GTSNPN and CDR2 SVGIG (reference sequence). The CDR3 runs to 15 residues.

This clonotype was recorded a few times. The chain recombines TRBV12-3 or TRBV12-4 with TRBJ2-4; D is unresolved. CDR3 length: 16 residues. V lost 5 bases to trimming and J lost 0 bases, with 14 bases between them. This chain's CDR3 is CASSRIVGLAKNIQYF. For the CDR3, the DNA is TGTGCCAGCAGTCGAATTGTTGGGTTAGCCAAAAACATTCAGTACTTC.

At least ten counts were recorded for this clonotype. The chain uses TRBV4-2 and TRBJ2-3; no clear D gene. This CDR3 contains 13 residues. The germline V gene has CDR1 LGHNA and CDR2 YNFKEQ. Trimming pared 0 bases from V and 5 bases from J, leaving 6 bases between. The CDR3 DNA sequence: TGTGCCAGCAGCCAAGATAGCCGAGATACGCAGTATTTT. Its protein is CASSQDSRDTQYF.

This clonotype was counted a few times. A much larger clone is a single base away; this may be a read error. The chain links TRBV7-2 to TRBJ2-5; no firm D call. This CDR3 region has 11 residues. Looked up from germline, CDR1 is SGHTA and CDR2 is FQGNSA. The CDR3 here is CASNLIETQYF. The CDR3 bases are TGTGCCAGCAACTTAATAGAGACCCAGTACTTC.